A single sample gave rise to the 30 T cell receptor beta chains below, sequenced in a study of blood T cell repertoires in COVID-19 (dated by TCRdb to between 2020 and 2021). The receptor library was made with the immunoSEQ multiplex PCR assay. TCRdb provides this immuneACCESS table in a form limited to in-frame rearrangements. Some clones are lacking; in checked studies, under half of them reflect an unresolved V gene, and why the rest are absent is not known. Here the sample has nearly 350,000 clones; 80% to 90% occur a single time. Just under 6.5% of the sample is held by the ten biggest clonotypes. The sequenced sample consisted of peripheral blood. The receptors derive from a woman aged 50 to 60 with COVID-19, enrolled during active disease.

The chain carries TRBV11-2 and TRBJ2-7; 10 bases are shared with TRBD1. CDR1 is SGHAT and CDR2 is FQNNGV in the germline V gene. Trimming took 0 bases from V and 6 from J; bases not matched to a gene: 5. The CDR3 is 15 residues long. CDR3 protein: CASSLEGGTGAEQYF. The CDR3 DNA sequence: TGTGCCAGCAGCTTAGAGGGAGGGACAGGGGCCGAGCAGTACTTC. The whole variable domain, filled in from reference TRBV11-2 and TRBJ2-7, reads EAGVAQSPRYKIIEKRQSVAFWCNPISGHATLYWYQQILGQGPKLLIQFQNNGVVDDSQLPKDRFSAERLKGVDSTLKIQPAKLEDSAVYLCASSLEGGTGAEQYFGPGTRLTVT.

This chain links TRBV27 with TRBJ2-1; 8 nucleotides agree with TRBD1. This CDR3 spans 15 amino acids. Germline values: CDR1 MNHEY, CDR2 SMNVEV (reference sequence). After removal of 5 bases from V and 15 bases from J, the junction contained 18 bases not matched to a gene. CDR3 nucleotide sequence: TGTGCCAGCAGTACCCTCGGGACAGGCCAATTCGGTCCGTTCTTC. Its protein is CASSTLGTGQFGPFF.

This rearrangement joins TRBV30 to TRBJ2-7, with 7 bases fitting TRBD1. The CDR3 sequence is 13 residues long. J was trimmed by 6 bases and V by 4 bases; bases with no gene match: 9. Germline values: CDR1 GTSNPN, CDR2 SVGIG (reference sequence). The CDR3 region is CAWKPTGAGEQYF. In DNA, the CDR3 is TGTGCCTGGAAACCCACAGGGGCGGGCGAGCAGTACTTC.

J is TRBJ2-3 and V is TRBV24-1; 11 bases map to TRBD2. The CDR3 loop spans 16 amino acids. Looked up from germline, CDR1 is KGHDR and CDR2 is SFDVKD. The V segment lost 4 bases and the J segment 5 bases; nucleotides outside the gene matches: 7. Here the CDR3 DNA reads TGTGCCACCAGTGACCCCCCGGGACTAGCGGAAGATACGCAGTATTTT. Translated: CATSDPPGLAEDTQYF.

The chain carries TRBV3-1 (or the pseudogene TRBV3-2) and TRBJ2-5, with D possibly being TRBD2 (6 bases). Germline assignment: CDR1 LGHDT and CDR2 YNNKEL (reference sequence). The V gene lost 0 bases and the J gene lost 3 bases, with 8 bases spanning the gap. The CDR3 runs 14 residues. The CDR3 region has the DNA TGTGCCAGCAGCCAAGATAAGCGGGAAGAGACCCAGTACTTC. Residues: CASSQDKREETQYF.

The rearrangement links TRBV7-9 to TRBJ2-1; 7 positions agree with TRBD2. Germline lookup yields CDR1 SEHNR and CDR2 FQNEAQ (reference sequence). Losses at the gene ends were 6 bases for V and 3 bases for J; bases not matched to a gene: 8. This CDR3 is built from 15 residues. DNA for the CDR3: TGTGCCAGCAGTCAGGGACTAACCCTCTACAATGAGCAGTTCTTC. Its protein is CASSQGLTLYNEQFF.

The rearrangement uses TRBV15 and TRBJ2-7; perhaps TRBD2 as D (6 bases). The CDR3 has 16 residues. The germline V gene has CDR1 LNHNV and CDR2 YYDKDF (reference sequence). The germline V and J ends were trimmed by 2 bases and 2 bases, with 16 bases remaining between them. The CDR3 loop is CATSRNKGTSTYEQYF. The CDR3 coding sequence is TGTGCCACCAGCAGAAACAAAGGGACTTCTACCTACGAGCAGTACTTC.

The J gene is TRBJ1-1, the V gene TRBV5-1; the match to TRBD1 covers 9 bases. The ends lost 4 bases at V and 0 bases at J; junction bases unmatched: 7. The CDR3 is 16 residues long. Per the germline V gene, CDR1 is SGHRS and CDR2 is YFSETQ. CDR3 region: CASSPGQGPMNTEAFF. CDR3 nucleotide sequence: TGCGCCAGCAGCCCCGGACAGGGGCCCATGAACACTGAAGCTTTCTTT.

This clone was observed once. DNA for the CDR3: TGTGCCAGCAGTTACAGCGAGTCCTTGAACACTGAAGCTTTCTTT. The encoded protein is CASSYSESLNTEAFF. V is TRBV6-5 and J is TRBJ1-1; D is unresolved. CDR3 length equals 15 residues. V lost 2 bases and J 0 bases, leaving 10 bases between the germline ends. Germline-derived CDR1 and CDR2 are MNHEY and SVGAGI.

The rearrangement uses TRBV15 and TRBJ2-7; D perhaps matches TRBD1 (5 bases). V was pared by 6 bases and J by 10 bases, with 19 bases between. From germline, CDR1 is LNHNV and CDR2 YYDKDF (reference sequence). The CDR3 has 13 residues. In nucleotides, the CDR3 is TGTGCCACCAGGACGGATTACCAGGGCTTTCAGTACTTC. This translates into CATRTDYQGFQYF.

This chain links TRBV4-2 with TRBJ1-6, with 7 bases aligning to TRBD1. The CDR3 extends over 16 amino acids. Germline trimming cut 1 base from V and 7 bases from J; bases unmatched to any gene: 7. Germline V CDR1 and CDR2: LGHNA, YNFKEQ. In nucleotides, the CDR3 is TGTGCCAGCAGCCAAGGACCGGGACAGATGAATTCACCCCTCCACTTT. Translated: CASSQGPGQMNSPLHF.

This clone was recorded a few times. J is TRBJ2-7 and V is TRBV11-2; maybe TRBD1 (5 bases). Germline CDR1 SGHAT, CDR2 FQNNGV. The V end was cut by 3 bases, the J end by 6 bases, with 12 bases between. The CDR3 spans 13 residues. The chain's CDR3 is CASSFDSVGEQYF. CDR3 sequence (DNA): TGTGCCAGCAGCTTCGACAGCGTGGGCGAGCAGTACTTC.

CDR3 amino acids: CASSSGRQETQYF. The CDR3 nucleotides read TGCGCCAGCAGCTCCGGGAGACAAGAGACCCAGTACTTC. The chain carries TRBV5-1 and TRBJ2-5; perhaps TRBD2 as D (6 bases). This CDR3 has 13 residues. Trimming removed 3 bases at V and 2 bases at J, with 8 bases between. In germline, CDR1 is SGHRS, CDR2 YFSETQ.

The chain joins TRBV10-3 to TRBJ2-6; D may be TRBD1 (5 bases). The CDR3 extends over 16 amino acids. V was clipped by 4 bases and J by 4 bases, with 14 bases between them. Per germline, CDR1 ENHRY and CDR2 SYGVKD. The CDR3 spells CAISGQAGPGANVLTF. The CDR3 DNA is TGTGCCATCAGTGGCCAAGCAGGGCCCGGGGCCAACGTCCTGACTTTC.

The chain is built from TRBV6-5 and TRBJ2-7; D is possibly TRBD1 (6 bases). The CDR3 spans 15 residues. Trimming cost V 7 bases and J 5 bases, with 21 bases left between them. Germline lookup yields CDR1 MNHEY and CDR2 SVGAGI. This chain's CDR3 is CASTHGTPNVDEQYF. The DNA of the CDR3 is TGTGCCAGCACCCACGGGACACCGAACGTCGACGAGCAGTACTTC.

The chain joins TRBV2 to TRBJ1-5; 9 nucleotides match TRBD1. Germline CDR1 reads SNHLY; CDR2 reads FYNNEI. The V gene end was trimmed by 6 bases and the J gene end by 4 bases; junction bases not matched to a gene: 10. The CDR3 is 16 amino acids. The CDR3 sequence is CASSDPRTGANQPQHF. CDR3 DNA: TGTGCCAGCAGCGACCCCCGGACAGGGGCAAATCAGCCCCAGCATTTT. Looking up the rest from reference TRBV2 and TRBJ1-5 gives the full variable domain: EPEVTQTPSHQVTQMGQEVILRCVPISNHLYFYWYRQILGQKVEFLVSFYNNEISEKSEIFDDQFSVERPDGSNFTLKIRSTKLEDSAMYFCASSDPRTGANQPQHFGDGTRLSIL.

The chain links TRBV29-1 to TRBJ2-7; tentative D call: TRBD1 (6 bases). CDR3 length: 15 residues. CDR1 is SQVTM and CDR2 is ANQGSEA in the germline V gene. V gave up 8 bases and J gave up 0 bases, with 20 bases separating them. In DNA form, the CDR3 reads TGCAGCCCAAAGGGCACAGGGTTCAGCTCCTACGAGCAGTACTTC. It specifies CSPKGTGFSSYEQYF.

This sequence joins TRBV4-1 and TRBJ1-1; no firm D call. Trimming removed 0 bases at V and 0 bases at J, with 8 bases between. CDR3 size: 15 residues. Germline assignment: CDR1 MGHRA and CDR2 YSYEKL. CDR3 coding DNA: TGCGCCAGCAGCCAAGAGGGCGCTATGAACACTGAAGCTTTCTTT. Its translation: CASSQEGAMNTEAFF.

The chain combines TRBV2 with TRBJ2-7; tentatively, D is TRBD1 (5 bases). CDR1 SNHLY and CDR2 FYNNEI come from the germline V gene. The V end lost 4 bases, the J end lost 3 bases, and 19 bases lay between the germline ends. This CDR3 is built from 16 residues. The CDR3 here is CASSGPPAGRNYEQYF. The DNA of the CDR3 is TGTGCCAGCAGTGGCCCCCCCGCAGGGCGGAACTACGAGCAGTACTTC.

This chain uses TRBV19 with TRBJ2-1; TRBD2 matches at 10 bases. Trimming removed 5 bases from V and 2 bases from J; junction bases left unmatched: 6. Germline V CDR1 and CDR2: LNHDA, SQIVND (reference sequence). This CDR3 region has 16 residues. CDR3 amino acids: CASSDRGTSAYNEQFF. The CDR3 nucleotides read TGTGCCAGTAGTGATCGCGGGACTAGCGCCTACAATGAGCAGTTCTTC.

The chain combines TRBV5-1 with TRBJ1-4; no firm D call. The CDR3 consists of 17 residues. Trimming pared 0 bases from V and 6 bases from J, leaving 18 bases between. Germline values: CDR1 SGHRS, CDR2 YFSETQ. CDR3 region: CASSLAKVELGYEKLFF. DNA of the CDR3: TGCGCCAGCAGCTTGGCCAAGGTGGAATTGGGCTATGAAAAACTGTTTTTT.

The rearrangement links TRBV29-1 to TRBJ2-3, with 16 bases matching TRBD2. The CDR3 spans 15 residues. The V gene end was trimmed by 7 bases and the J gene end by 7 bases; junction bases not matched to a gene: 8. Germline V CDR1 and CDR2: SQVTM, ANQGSEA. The CDR3 bases are TGCAGCGGAGGCCCGGGACTAGCGGGAGGGAATACGCAGTATTTT. It translates to CSGGPGLAGGNTQYF.

The rearrangement links TRBV7-2 to TRBJ2-5; D is ambiguous. V was cut by 1 base and J by 8 bases, with 11 bases left in between. This CDR3 spans 13 amino acids. In germline, CDR1 is SGHTA, CDR2 FQGNSA. CDR3 bases: TGTGCCAGCAGCTTAGGGCAGGTGGAAACCCAGTACTTC. Translated: CASSLGQVETQYF.

The rearrangement uses TRBV7-6 and TRBJ2-1; no clear D gene. The CDR3 spans 12 residues. With 3 bases removed from V and 6 bases from J, the gap between germline ends came to 6 bases. The germline V gene has CDR1 SGHVS and CDR2 FNYEAQ. The CDR3 loop is CASSFSPNEQFF. CDR3 sequence (DNA): TGTGCCAGCAGCTTTAGTCCCAATGAGCAGTTCTTC. Using reference TRBV7-6 and TRBJ2-1 for the parts outside the CDR3, the full variable domain is GAGVSQSPRYKVTKRGQDVALRCDPISGHVSLYWYRQALGQGPEFLTYFNYEAQQDKSGLPNDRFSAERPEGSISTLTIQRTEQRDSAMYRCASSFSPNEQFFGPGTRLTVL.

In this sample, this clone turned up once. This chain connects TRBV28 to TRBJ1-2; D uncertain. V lost 2 bases and J lost 4, with 5 bases in between. From germline, CDR1 is MDHEN and CDR2 SYDVKM. The CDR3 loop spans 12 amino acids. CDR3 nucleotide sequence: TGTGCCAGCAGTTTAATCAGCTATGGCTACACCTTC. As protein: CASSLISYGYTF.

This chain joins TRBV6-5 and TRBJ2-7; 9 positions agree with TRBD2. The V gene's germline CDR1 is MNHEY and CDR2 SVGAGI. V dropped 4 bases and J dropped 1; count of bases not matched to a gene: 8. CDR3 length: 16 amino acids. The CDR3 DNA is TGTGCCAGCAGTTCCCGGCTGACTAGCGGATCCTACGAGCAGTACTTC. It yields the protein CASSSRLTSGSYEQYF.

This clone was observed a few times. CDR3 nucleotide sequence: TGTGCCAGCAGCTTAGTTGGGAACGGGGCCGGGGAGCTGTTTTTT. Translating it yields CASSLVGNGAGELFF. The gene calls are TRBV7-2 and TRBJ2-2, with TRBD2 as a possible D gene (5 bases). From germline, CDR1 is SGHTA and CDR2 FQGNSA. The CDR3 length is 15 residues. The V end was cut by 1 base, the J end by 6 bases, with 12 bases between.

V is TRBV19 and J is TRBJ2-1; D uncertain. This CDR3 comprises 13 residues. Between the trimmed V and J ends, which lost 7 bases and 3 bases, there was a span of 10 bases. Germline values: CDR1 LNHDA, CDR2 SQIVND (reference sequence). This chain's CDR3 is CASMEQLYNEQFF. CDR3 DNA sequence: TGTGCCAGTATGGAACAGCTCTACAATGAGCAGTTCTTC.

The gene calls are TRBV10-2 and TRBJ2-3, with 12 bases aligning to TRBD1. Germline V gene lookup returns CDR1 WSHSY and CDR2 SAAADI. The V and J ends lost 6 bases and 4 bases, in that order; junction bases with no gene match: 5. This CDR3 is 15 amino acids long. The CDR3 coding sequence is TGCGCCAGCAGCGGGGGACAGGGGGCGGCAGATACGCAGTATTTT. It translates to CASSGGQGAADTQYF.

This clone has a handful of counts. CDR3 DNA sequence: TGTGCCAGCAGTTTACAAACGCGGACTAGTTGGGTTCGCTCCTACAATGAGCAGTTCTTC. This gives the protein CASSLQTRTSWVRSYNEQFF. The V call is TRBV27, the J call TRBJ2-1; TRBD2 matches 7 bases. Trimming removed 2 bases from V and 0 bases from J; junction bases left unmatched: 16. The CDR3 consists of 20 residues. Germline lookup yields CDR1 MNHEY and CDR2 SMNVEV (reference sequence).